What follows describes a single T cell receptor beta chain. Its antigen is unidentified. Its ends do not fully match the called genes, so a read error is possible. The sample comes from a study of blood T cells in healthy people across ages. Whole-study findings and limits: Samples with more naive T cells showed higher observed beta diversity. More naive CD4+ cells and higher diversity were found in long-lived than in aged donors.

Donor samples were obtained from healthy Caucasian individuals from Russia, aged about 6 to 90. Every donor contributed approximately 10 milliliters of peripheral blood by blood draw. It was with a sample-barcoded 5' primer and a J-beta primer mix that a second PCR of roughly 6 to 11 cycles was run. TCRdb reprocessed the 5' RACE reads with MiXCR, giving one entry per CDR3 protein. The sample shows about 700,000 distinct CDR3 sequences, about 30% of them seen only once. The CDR3 sequence is 14 residues long. From germline, CDR1 is SNHLY and CDR2 FYNNEI. The genes are TRBV2 and TRBJ2-2, with D possibly being TRBD1 or TRBD2 (5 bases each). This receptor was identified in a woman of 80 years or more in good health. Sequencing input: blood. In DNA form, the CDR3 reads TGTGCCAGCATCCTGGATGGCAGGGTTGGGGAGCGGTTTTTT. Its protein is CASILDGRVGERFF.